Presented here are 23 T cell receptor beta chains from one specimen sequenced in a study of OX40 agonist ivuxolimab in advanced cancers. The table came from immunoSEQ multiplex PCR; TCRdb's copy has only in-frame clones and leaves some out. The table records tens of thousands of clones, about 87% of them present only once. Material: CD4+ or CD8+ T cells sorted from blood, obtained in a trial of the OX40 agonist ivuxolimab. The receptors here all came from an adult with an advanced solid tumor such as melanoma, head and neck, liver or kidney cancer.

This chain connects TRBV9 to TRBJ2-5, with 9 positions matching TRBD1. The tail of the sequence fits TRBJ2-7 better, so the J call may be wrong. This CDR3 has 17 residues. The germline V gene encodes CDR1 SGDLS and CDR2 YYNGEE. CDR3 in DNA: TGTGCCAGCAGCCGCAGTCCAATCGGGACAGGGTCATACGAGCAGTACTTC. Its translation: CASSRSPIGTGSYEQYF.

The chain combines TRBV29-1 with TRBJ2-7; 8 nucleotides line up with TRBD2. Losses at the gene ends were 6 bases for V and 4 bases for J; bases not matched to a gene: 8. The germline V gene encodes CDR1 SQVTM and CDR2 ANQGSEA. The CDR3 totals 13 residues. CDR3 region: CSVRAGVIYEQYF. CDR3 nucleotides: TGCAGCGTACGAGCGGGAGTGATTTACGAGCAGTACTTC.

The rearrangement uses TRBV7-2 and TRBJ2-5; D may be TRBD1 (6 bases). The CDR3 consists of 15 residues. V was pared by 2 bases and J by 4 bases, with 14 bases between. Germline values: CDR1 SGHTA, CDR2 FQGNSA. The CDR3 protein is CASSLQGRVRETQYF. CDR3 nucleotide sequence: TGTGCCAGCAGCTTACAGGGGCGGGTGAGAGAGACCCAGTACTTC.

This clone has only one observation. The V gene is TRBV7-3, the J gene TRBJ2-3; D not resolved. CDR1 SGHTA and CDR2 FQGTGA come from the germline V gene. The CDR3 totals 11 residues. With 3 bases removed from V and 6 bases from J, the gap between germline ends came to 4 bases. The CDR3 DNA sequence: TGTGCCAGCAGCTTCTGGGATACGCAGTATTTT. Its protein is CASSFWDTQYF.

The J gene is TRBJ2-1, the V gene TRBV5-5, with D uncertain. The CDR3 runs to 17 residues. Germline V gene lookup returns CDR1 SGHKS and CDR2 YYEKEE (reference sequence). Trimming removed 1 base from V and 0 bases from J, with 14 bases in between. CDR3 DNA: TGTGCCAGCAGCTTGATACCCACGTACAGCTCCTACAATGAGCAGTTCTTC. Translating gives CASSLIPTYSSYNEQFF.

CDR3 loop: CASSLIETDTQYF. CDR3 nucleotides: TGTGCCAGCAGCTTAATCGAAACAGATACGCAGTATTTT. V usage is TRBV7-3 and J usage is TRBJ2-3; no clear D gene. V lost 1 base and J lost 3, with 5 bases in between. The CDR3 extends over 13 amino acids. Germline CDR1 SGHTA, CDR2 FQGTGA.

The rearrangement uses TRBV11-3 and TRBJ2-2, with D perhaps TRBD1 (6 bases). The germline V gene encodes CDR1 SGHNT and CDR2 YENEEA. Trimming took off 5 bases at V and 6 bases at J, with 13 bases between the two ends. This CDR3 region has 14 residues. CDR3 loop: CASSSRTGSGELFF. CDR3 bases: TGTGCCAGCAGCAGCCGTACAGGGTCCGGGGAGCTGTTTTTT.

This clone appeared a single time. This chain uses TRBV27 with TRBJ2-1; 9 nucleotides agree with TRBD1. The junction had 6 bases not matched to a gene; V was cut back by 3 bases and J by 6 bases. CDR1 and CDR2 (germline): MNHEY, SMNVEV (reference sequence). This CDR3 is 15 amino acids long. CDR3: CASSLGQGRVNEQFF. The CDR3, as DNA: TGTGCCAGCAGTTTGGGACAGGGAAGGGTCAATGAGCAGTTCTTC.

This chain connects TRBV28 to TRBJ2-1; no firm D call. CDR3 length equals 14 residues. V gave up 4 bases and J gave up 0 bases, with 7 bases separating them. Germline lookup yields CDR1 MDHEN and CDR2 SYDVKM. CDR3: CASSSPSSYNEQFF. DNA for the CDR3: TGTGCCAGCAGTTCCCCGAGCTCCTACAATGAGCAGTTCTTC.

The rearrangement links TRBV7-9 to TRBJ2-7; tentatively, D is TRBD2 (6 bases). The CDR3 is 14 residues long. Per germline, CDR1 SEHNR and CDR2 FQNEAQ (reference sequence). With 5 bases removed from V and 0 bases from J, the gap between germline ends came to 11 bases. This CDR3 is CASSQFGSSYEQYF. The CDR3 nucleotides are TGTGCCAGCAGCCAGTTCGGGAGCTCCTACGAGCAGTACTTC.

The CDR3 nucleotides are TGTGCCAGCAGTTCCCTTGGGTTTGGGCAGCAGAACACTGAAGCTTTCTTT. The encoded protein is CASSSLGFGQQNTEAFF. The genes are TRBV27 and TRBJ1-1, with D uncertain. Germline V gene data show CDR1 as MNHEY and CDR2 as SMNVEV (reference sequence). The V end was cut by 4 bases, the J end by 1 base, with 19 bases between. This CDR3 has 17 amino acids.

This rearrangement joins TRBV19 to TRBJ2-2; no firm D call. Trimming took 5 bases from V and 0 from J, leaving 7 bases between them. This CDR3 contains 14 residues. CDR1 and CDR2 (germline): LNHDA, SQIVND (reference sequence). The CDR3 here is CASSRRANTGELFF. CDR3 DNA: TGTGCCAGTAGTCGGAGAGCGAACACCGGGGAGCTGTTTTTT.

V and J are TRBV29-1 and TRBJ2-1; D tentatively fits TRBD1 or TRBD2 (5 bases each). CDR1 and CDR2 (germline): SQVTM, ANQGSEA. This CDR3 contains 13 residues. Trimming took 4 bases from V and 4 from J, leaving 11 bases between them. Here the CDR3 DNA reads TGCAGCGTTGGAGGGACCCTGTACAATGAGCAGTTCTTC. This encodes CSVGGTLYNEQFF.

This clone was seen only a few times. The rearrangement links TRBV11-2 to TRBJ2-7, with TRBD1 identical over 8 bases. The germline V gene encodes CDR1 SGHAT and CDR2 FQNNGV. CDR3 length: 17 amino acids. V shed 1 base and J 2 bases; nucleotides not matched to a gene: 10. The CDR3 spells CASSLGPSGTGPYEQYF. The CDR3 DNA reads TGTGCCAGCAGCTTAGGGCCCTCGGGGACAGGTCCCTACGAGCAGTACTTC.

The chain couples TRBV28 to TRBJ2-3; TRBD1 might be the D (6 bases). Trimming removed 9 bases at V and 2 bases at J, with 9 bases between. Per germline, CDR1 MDHEN and CDR2 SYDVKM. The CDR3 is 12 amino acids. The CDR3 loop is CASTGSTDTQYF. CDR3 bases: TGTGCCAGTACAGGGTCCACAGATACGCAGTATTTT. Complete variable domain (other parts from reference TRBV28 and TRBJ2-3): DVKVTQSSRYLVKRTGEKVFLECVQDMDHENMFWYRQDPGLGLRLIYFSYDVKMKEKGDIPEGYSVSREKKERFSLILESASTNQTSMYLCASTGSTDTQYFGPGTRLTVL.

This chain joins TRBV7-2 and TRBJ2-5; 9 bases agree with TRBD2. Trimming removed 0 bases from V and 7 bases from J; junction bases left unmatched: 3. CDR3 length equals 14 residues. Germline CDR1 is SGHTA and CDR2 is FQGNSA. The CDR3 DNA reads as TGTGCCAGCAGCTTAGCGCAAGCGGGAGGGACCCAGTACTTC. It specifies CASSLAQAGGTQYF.

Only a few counts were recorded for this clone. The V call is TRBV4-2, the J call TRBJ2-3; 7 nucleotides agree with TRBD1. The CDR3 contains 15 residues. Looked up from germline, CDR1 is LGHNA and CDR2 is YNFKEQ. The ends lost 0 bases at V and 4 bases at J; junction bases unmatched: 4. The CDR3 sequence: CASSQEGQESDTQYF. The DNA of the CDR3 is TGTGCCAGCAGCCAAGAAGGACAGGAGTCAGATACGCAGTATTTT.

The chain combines TRBV10-3 with TRBJ2-1; 8 bases fit TRBD2. J was trimmed by 10 bases and V by 7 bases; bases with no gene match: 15. CDR1 is ENHRY, CDR2 SYGVKD, per germline. This CDR3 has 15 residues. CDR3 region: CAINRASGGLGEQFF. CDR3 DNA sequence: TGTGCCATCAATAGGGCCAGCGGGGGTCTGGGAGAGCAGTTCTTC.

The V gene is TRBV9, the J gene TRBJ1-5; a weak D match, TRBD1 (6 bases). Germline CDR1 reads SGDLS; CDR2 reads YYNGEE. This CDR3 comprises 13 residues. V was clipped by 0 bases and J by 5 bases, with 6 bases between them. CDR3 DNA: TGTGCCAGCAGCGTAGACAGGGATCAGCCCCAGCATTTT. It encodes CASSVDRDQPQHF.

This clone turned up a few times. The rearrangement joins TRBV7-9 to TRBJ2-1; D might be TRBD1 or TRBD2, each matching 5 bases. The CDR3 totals 14 residues. Germline V gene sequence: CDR1 SEHNR, CDR2 FQNEAQ (reference sequence). V lost 8 bases and J 5 bases, leaving 16 bases between the germline ends. CDR3 sequence reads: CASPLEGSHNEQFF. As DNA, the CDR3 is TGTGCCAGCCCGCTAGAGGGGTCCCACAATGAGCAGTTCTTC.

In its sample, this clone is medium-sized. This chain links TRBV28 with TRBJ2-7; possible D gene TRBD1, 6 bases. CDR1 is MDHEN and CDR2 is SYDVKM in the germline V gene. V was pared by 7 bases and J by 4 bases, with 14 bases between. The CDR3 spans 13 residues. The CDR3 is CASTNRDRYEQYF. CDR3 in DNA: TGTGCCAGCACCAACAGGGATCGTTACGAGCAGTACTTC.

CDR3 amino acids: CAWSAGQGTYEQYF. For the CDR3, the DNA is TGTGCCTGGAGTGCCGGACAGGGGACCTACGAGCAGTACTTC. The chain recombines TRBV30 with TRBJ2-7; 9 bases are shared with TRBD1. This CDR3 has 14 residues. The germline gives CDR1 GTSNPN, CDR2 SVGIG (reference sequence). With 1 base clipped from V and 2 bases from J, the junction kept 3 bases outside the gene matches. The full variable domain, in which reference TRBV30 and TRBJ2-7 provide the parts outside the CDR3, is SQTIHQWPATLVQPVGSPLSLECTVEGTSNPNLYWYRQAAGRGLQLLFYSVGIGQISSEVPQNLSASRPQDRQFILSSKKLLLSDSGFYLCAWSAGQGTYEQYFGPGTRLTVT.

The rearrangement uses TRBV11-1 and TRBJ2-1, with D possibly matching TRBD1 (6 bases). With 6 bases removed from V and 9 bases from J, the gap between germline ends came to 15 bases. The CDR3 spans 13 residues. Germline V gene data show CDR1 as SGHAT and CDR2 as FQDESV (reference sequence). CDR3 residues: CASRMQGYGEQFF. CDR3 nucleotide sequence: TGTGCCAGCAGGATGCAGGGGTACGGTGAGCAGTTCTTC. Full variable domain (remainder filled in from reference TRBV11-1 and TRBJ2-1): EAEVAQSPRYKITEKSQAVAFWCDPISGHATLYWYRQILGQGPELLVQFQDESVVDDSQLPKDRFSAERLKGVDSTLKIQPAELGDSAMYLCASRMQGYGEQFFGPGTRLTVL.